This T cell receptor (beta chain) originates from a study of patients and donors after allogeneic stem cell transplantation. TCRdb analysed the RT-PCR reads with MiXCR anew, one entry per CDR3 protein. The sample contains some 160,000 distinct CDR3 sequences, 24% of which appear only once. The CDR3 has 15 residues. Germline CDR1 SGHRS, CDR2 YFSETQ. The V end was cut by 1 base, the J end by 7 bases, with 14 bases between. This clonotype has a handful of counts. The specimen sequenced was blood, either unsorted or a sorted T cell fraction (not recorded which). The chain carries TRBV5-1 and TRBJ2-2, with D tentatively TRBD1 (5 bases). This receptor was identified in a human donor who was either an allogeneic HSCT recipient or a stem cell or donor lymphocyte infusion donor (not recorded which). It is not recorded whose cells these are; they may come from a transplant donor. The CDR3 loop is CASSLIRVKNGELFF. For the CDR3, the DNA is TGCGCCAGCAGCTTGATCAGGGTGAAAAACGGGGAGCTGTTTTTT.